This T cell receptor beta chain was sequenced during a study of blood T cell repertoires in COVID-19. Study summary: Sites across the United States, Italy and Spain contributed samples from acute and convalescent COVID-19. PBMCs, B-cell-depleted T cells, or T cells provided the cDNA or gDNA that made up the material.

This CDR3 spans 12 amino acids. Germline V gives CDR1 MNHEY, CDR2 SVGAGI. V was clipped by 5 bases and J by 7 bases, with 11 bases between them. Per the study methods: Amplification with reference gene primers provided the estimates of nucleated cell counts. Sequencing used immunoSEQ multiplex PCR; TCRdb keeps in-frame clones, though not all of them. D and trimming were read from the DNA, whereas the V and J calls and clone size are those reported in that table. This sample yields tens of thousands of clones, of which over 70% are seen a single time; approximately 23% belongs to the top ten. The sequencing sample was made of peripheral blood. The V and J genes are TRBV6-5 and TRBJ1-2, with D hard to call. The TCR originated in an elderly man with active or convalescent COVID-19. The CDR3 bases are TGTGCCAGCAGTCCCCGGGAGCGTGGCTACACCTTC. Translated: CASSPRERGYTF.